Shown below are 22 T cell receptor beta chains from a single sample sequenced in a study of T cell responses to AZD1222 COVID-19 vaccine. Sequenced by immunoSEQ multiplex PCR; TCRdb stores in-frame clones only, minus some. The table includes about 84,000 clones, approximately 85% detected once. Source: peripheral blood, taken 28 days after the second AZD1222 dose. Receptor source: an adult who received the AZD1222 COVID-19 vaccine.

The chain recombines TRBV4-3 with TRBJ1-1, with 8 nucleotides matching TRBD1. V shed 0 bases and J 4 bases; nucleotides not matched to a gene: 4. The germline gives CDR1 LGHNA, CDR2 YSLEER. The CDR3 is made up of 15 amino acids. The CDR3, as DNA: TGCGCCAGCAGCCAAGACAGGGGGCTGGTCACTGAAGCTTTCTTT. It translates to CASSQDRGLVTEAFF.

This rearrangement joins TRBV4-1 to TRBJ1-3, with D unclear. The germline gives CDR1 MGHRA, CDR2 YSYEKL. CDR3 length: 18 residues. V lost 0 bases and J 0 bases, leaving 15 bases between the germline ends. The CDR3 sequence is CASSQDLVGSASGNTIYF. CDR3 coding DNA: TGCGCCAGCAGCCAAGATTTAGTGGGGAGTGCCTCTGGAAACACCATATATTTT.

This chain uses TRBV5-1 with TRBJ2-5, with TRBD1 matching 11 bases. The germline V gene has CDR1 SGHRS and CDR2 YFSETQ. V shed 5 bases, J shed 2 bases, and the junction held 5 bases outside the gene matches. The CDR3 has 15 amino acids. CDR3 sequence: CASSSDRGRQETQYF. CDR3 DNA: TGCGCCAGCAGTTCGGACAGGGGGCGACAAGAGACCCAGTACTTC.

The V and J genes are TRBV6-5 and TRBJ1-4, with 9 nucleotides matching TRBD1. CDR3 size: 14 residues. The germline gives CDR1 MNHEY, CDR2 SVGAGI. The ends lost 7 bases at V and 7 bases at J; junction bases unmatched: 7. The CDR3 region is CASISGTGLEKLFF. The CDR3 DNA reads TGTGCCAGCATTTCCGGGACAGGGCTTGAAAAACTGTTTTTT.

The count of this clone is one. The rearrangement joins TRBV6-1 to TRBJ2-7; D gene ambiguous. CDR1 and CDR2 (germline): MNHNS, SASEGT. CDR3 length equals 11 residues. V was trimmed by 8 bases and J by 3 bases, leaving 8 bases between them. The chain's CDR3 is CASAHGYEQYF. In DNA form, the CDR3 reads TGTGCCAGCGCCCACGGCTACGAGCAGTACTTC.

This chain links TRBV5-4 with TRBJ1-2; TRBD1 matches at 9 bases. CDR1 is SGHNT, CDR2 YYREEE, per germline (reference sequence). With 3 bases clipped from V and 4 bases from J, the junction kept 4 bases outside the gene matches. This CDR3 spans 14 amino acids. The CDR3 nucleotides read TGTGCCAGCAGCTCAGAACAGGGGGCCTATGGCTACACCTTC. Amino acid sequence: CASSSEQGAYGYTF.

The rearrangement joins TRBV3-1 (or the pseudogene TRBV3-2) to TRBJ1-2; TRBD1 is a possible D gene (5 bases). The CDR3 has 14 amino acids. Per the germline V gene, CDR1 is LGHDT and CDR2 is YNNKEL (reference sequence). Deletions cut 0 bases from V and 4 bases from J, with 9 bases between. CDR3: CASSQETGTYGYTF. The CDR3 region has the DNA TGTGCCAGCAGCCAAGAAACGGGGACCTATGGCTACACCTTC.

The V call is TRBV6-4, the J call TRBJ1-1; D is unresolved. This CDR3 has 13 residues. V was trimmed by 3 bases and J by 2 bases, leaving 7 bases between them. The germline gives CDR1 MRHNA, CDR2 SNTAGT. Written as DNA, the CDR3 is TGTGCCAGCAGTGATCAGTTCAACACTGAAGCTTTCTTT. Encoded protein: CASSDQFNTEAFF.

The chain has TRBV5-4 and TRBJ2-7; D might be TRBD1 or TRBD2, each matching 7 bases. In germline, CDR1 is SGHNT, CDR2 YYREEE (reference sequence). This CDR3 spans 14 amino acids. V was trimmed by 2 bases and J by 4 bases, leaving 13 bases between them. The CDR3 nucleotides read TGTGCCAGCAGCTTAGCGGGACAGAAATACGAGCAGTACTTC. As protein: CASSLAGQKYEQYF.

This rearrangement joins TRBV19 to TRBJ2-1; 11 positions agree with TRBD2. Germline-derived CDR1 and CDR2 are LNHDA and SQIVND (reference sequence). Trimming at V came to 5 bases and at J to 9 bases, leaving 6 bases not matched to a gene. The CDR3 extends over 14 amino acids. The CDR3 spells CASSLAGGPSEQFF. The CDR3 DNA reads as TGTGCCAGTAGTTTAGCGGGAGGGCCTAGTGAGCAGTTCTTC.

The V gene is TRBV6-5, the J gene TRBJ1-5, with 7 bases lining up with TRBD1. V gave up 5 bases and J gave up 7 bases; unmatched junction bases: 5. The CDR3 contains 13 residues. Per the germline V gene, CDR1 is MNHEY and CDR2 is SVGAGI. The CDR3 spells CASSQGGLQPQHF. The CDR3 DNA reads TGTGCCAGCAGTCAGGGGGGATTGCAGCCCCAGCATTTT.

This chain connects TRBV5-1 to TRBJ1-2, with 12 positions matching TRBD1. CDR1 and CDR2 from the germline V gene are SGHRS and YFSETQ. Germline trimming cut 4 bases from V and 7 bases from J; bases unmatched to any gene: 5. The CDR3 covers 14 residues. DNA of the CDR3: TGCGCCAGCAGCAGGGGACAGGGGGCGTTTGGCTACACCTTC. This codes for CASSRGQGAFGYTF.

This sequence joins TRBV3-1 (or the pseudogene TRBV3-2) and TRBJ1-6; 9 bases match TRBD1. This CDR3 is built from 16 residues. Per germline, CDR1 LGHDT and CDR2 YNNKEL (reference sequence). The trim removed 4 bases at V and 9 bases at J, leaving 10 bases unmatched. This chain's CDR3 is CASSLHAGQGSSPLHF. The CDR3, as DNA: TGTGCCAGCAGCCTCCACGCGGGACAGGGTAGTTCACCCCTCCACTTT.

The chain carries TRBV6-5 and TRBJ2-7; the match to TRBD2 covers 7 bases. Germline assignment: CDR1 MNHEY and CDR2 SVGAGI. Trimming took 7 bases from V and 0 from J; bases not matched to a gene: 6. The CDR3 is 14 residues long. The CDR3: CASTRAGLSYEQYF. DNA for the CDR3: TGTGCCAGCACCCGAGCGGGGCTCTCCTACGAGCAGTACTTC.

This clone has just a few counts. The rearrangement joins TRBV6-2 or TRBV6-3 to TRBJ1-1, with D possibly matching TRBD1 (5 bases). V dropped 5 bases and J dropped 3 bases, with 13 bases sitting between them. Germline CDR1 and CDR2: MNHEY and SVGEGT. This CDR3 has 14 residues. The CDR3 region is CASSRYAGYTEAFF. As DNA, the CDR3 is TGTGCCAGCAGTCGATACGCAGGGTACACTGAAGCTTTCTTT.

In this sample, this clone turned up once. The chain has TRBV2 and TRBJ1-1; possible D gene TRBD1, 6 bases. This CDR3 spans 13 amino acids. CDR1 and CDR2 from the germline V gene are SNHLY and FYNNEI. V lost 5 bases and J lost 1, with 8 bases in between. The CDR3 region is CASSLQGNTEAFF. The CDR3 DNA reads TGTGCCAGCAGTTTACAGGGGAACACTGAAGCTTTCTTT. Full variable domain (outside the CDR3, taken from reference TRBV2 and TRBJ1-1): EPEVTQTPSHQVTQMGQEVILRCVPISNHLYFYWYRQILGQKVEFLVSFYNNEISEKSEIFDDQFSVERPDGSNFTLKIRSTKLEDSAMYFCASSLQGNTEAFFGQGTRLTVV.

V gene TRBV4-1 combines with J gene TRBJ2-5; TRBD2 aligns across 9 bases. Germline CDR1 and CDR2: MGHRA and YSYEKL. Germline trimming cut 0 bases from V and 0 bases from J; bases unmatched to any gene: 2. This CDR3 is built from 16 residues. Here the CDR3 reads CASSQDSGRYQETQYF. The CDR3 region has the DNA TGCGCCAGCAGCCAAGACAGCGGGAGGTACCAAGAGACCCAGTACTTC.

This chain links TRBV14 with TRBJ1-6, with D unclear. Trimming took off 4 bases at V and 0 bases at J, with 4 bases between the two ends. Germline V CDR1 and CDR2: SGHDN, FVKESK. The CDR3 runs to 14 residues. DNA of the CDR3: TGTGCCAGCAGCCCGCACTCCTATAATTCACCCCTCCACTTT. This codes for CASSPHSYNSPLHF.

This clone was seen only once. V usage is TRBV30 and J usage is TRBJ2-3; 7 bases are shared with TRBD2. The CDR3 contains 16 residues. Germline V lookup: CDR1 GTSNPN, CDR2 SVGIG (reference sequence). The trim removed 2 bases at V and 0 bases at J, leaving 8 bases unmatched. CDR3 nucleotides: TGTGCCTGGAGTTCCTCCACTAGCGCCAGCACAGATACGCAGTATTTT. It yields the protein CAWSSSTSASTDTQYF.

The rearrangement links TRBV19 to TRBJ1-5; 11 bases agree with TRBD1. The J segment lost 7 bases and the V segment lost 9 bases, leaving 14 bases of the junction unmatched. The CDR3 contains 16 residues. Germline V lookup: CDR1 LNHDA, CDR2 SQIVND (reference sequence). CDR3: CASHRGGQGGRQPQHF. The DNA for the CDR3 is TGTGCCAGCCATCGTGGGGGACAGGGGGGCAGACAGCCCCAGCATTTT.

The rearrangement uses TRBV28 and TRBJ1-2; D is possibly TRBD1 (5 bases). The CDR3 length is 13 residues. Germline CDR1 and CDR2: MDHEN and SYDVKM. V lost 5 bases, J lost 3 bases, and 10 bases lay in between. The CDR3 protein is CASSTGDHYGYTF. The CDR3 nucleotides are TGTGCCAGCAGTACCGGGGACCACTATGGCTACACCTTC.

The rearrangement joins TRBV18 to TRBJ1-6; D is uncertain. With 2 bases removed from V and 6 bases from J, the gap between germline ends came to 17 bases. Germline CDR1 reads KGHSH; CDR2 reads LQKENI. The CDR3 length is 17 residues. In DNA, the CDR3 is TGTGCCAGCTCACCATTACCATCACCGGCCCTTAATTCACCCCTCCACTTT. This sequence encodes CASSPLPSPALNSPLHF.